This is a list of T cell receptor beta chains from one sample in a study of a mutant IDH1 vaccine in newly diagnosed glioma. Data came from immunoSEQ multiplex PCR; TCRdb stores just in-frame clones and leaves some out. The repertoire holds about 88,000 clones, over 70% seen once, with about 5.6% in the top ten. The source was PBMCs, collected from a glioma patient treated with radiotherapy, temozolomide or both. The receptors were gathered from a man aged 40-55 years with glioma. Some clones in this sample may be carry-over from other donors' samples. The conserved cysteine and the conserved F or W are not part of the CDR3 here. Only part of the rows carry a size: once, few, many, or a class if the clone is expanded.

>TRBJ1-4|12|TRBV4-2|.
ASSQDTPNEKLF
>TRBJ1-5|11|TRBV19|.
ASRHGRNQPQH
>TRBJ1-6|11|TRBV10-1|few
ASSRAHNSPLH
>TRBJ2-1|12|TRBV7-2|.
ASSLLGGYNEQF
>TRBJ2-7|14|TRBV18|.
ASSLQGGVKSYEQY
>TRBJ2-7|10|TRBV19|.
ACGQGNYEQY
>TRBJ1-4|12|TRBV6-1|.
ASSDGSTNEKLF
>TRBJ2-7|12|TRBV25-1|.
ASSERWAAYEQY
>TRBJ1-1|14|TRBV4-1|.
ASSQELGAPNTEAF
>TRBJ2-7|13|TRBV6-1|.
ASIAELAGGYEQY
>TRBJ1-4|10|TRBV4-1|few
ASSQAGNELF
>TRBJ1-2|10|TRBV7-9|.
ASSFDIYGYT
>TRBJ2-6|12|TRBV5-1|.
ASRGNLGPPVLT
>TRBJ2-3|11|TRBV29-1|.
SVGPPYTDTQY
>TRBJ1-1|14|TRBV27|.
ASSPSAGVMNTEAF
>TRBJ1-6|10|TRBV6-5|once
ASRHGVDPEH
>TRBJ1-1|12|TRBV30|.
AWSVLGFGTEAF
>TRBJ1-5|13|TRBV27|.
ASRLTGGKGQPQH
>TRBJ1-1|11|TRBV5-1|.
ASSPTGQFEAF
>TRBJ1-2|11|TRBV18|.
ASSPGQGTGYT
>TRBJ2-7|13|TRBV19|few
ASSIRLQGAYEQY
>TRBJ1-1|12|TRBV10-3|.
AIRGTGSWTEAF
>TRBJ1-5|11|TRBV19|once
ASSLGVNQPQH